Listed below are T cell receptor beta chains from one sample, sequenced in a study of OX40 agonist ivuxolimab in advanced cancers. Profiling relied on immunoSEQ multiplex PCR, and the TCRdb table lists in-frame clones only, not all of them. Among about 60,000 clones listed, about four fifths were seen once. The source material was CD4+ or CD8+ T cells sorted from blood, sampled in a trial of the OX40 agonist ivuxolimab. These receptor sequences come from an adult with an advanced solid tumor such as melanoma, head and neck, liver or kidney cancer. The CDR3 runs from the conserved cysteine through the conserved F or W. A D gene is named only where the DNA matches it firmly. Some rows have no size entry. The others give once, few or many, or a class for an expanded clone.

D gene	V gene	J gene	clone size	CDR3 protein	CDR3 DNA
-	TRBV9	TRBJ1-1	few	CASSVGDTLNTEAFF	TGTGCCAGCAGCGTAGGGGACACCCTGAACACTGAAGCTTTCTTT
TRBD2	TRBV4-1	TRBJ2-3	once	CASSQREGGDTQYF	TGCGCCAGCAGCCAGCGGGAGGGCGGGGATACGCAGTATTTT
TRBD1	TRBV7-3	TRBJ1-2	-	CASSLMTGGGYTF	TGTGCCAGCAGCTTAATGACAGGGGGTGGCTACACCTTC
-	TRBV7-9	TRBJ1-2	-	CASSGRGFGYTF	TGTGCCAGCAGCGGCAGGGGATTTGGCTACACCTTC
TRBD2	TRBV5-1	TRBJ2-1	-	CASSLEISGRAHEQFF	TGCGCCAGCAGCTTGGAAATTAGCGGGAGGGCACATGAGCAGTTCTTC
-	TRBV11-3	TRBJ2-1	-	CASSSLIGGSYNEQFF	TGTGCCAGCAGCTCTCTAATTGGGGGCTCCTACAATGAGCAGTTCTTC
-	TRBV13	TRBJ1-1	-	CASSSLGGDTEAFF	TGTGCCAGCAGCTCGCTCGGAGGGGATACTGAAGCTTTCTTT
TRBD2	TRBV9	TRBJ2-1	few	CASSVAGTSGIAEQFF	TGTGCCAGCAGCGTAGCCGGGACTAGCGGGATCGCTGAGCAGTTCTTC
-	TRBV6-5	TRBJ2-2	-	CASSYQPANTGELFF	TGTGCCAGCAGTTATCAGCCTGCGAACACCGGGGAGCTGTTTTTT
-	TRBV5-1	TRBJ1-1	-	CASSSDMNTEAFF	TGCGCCAGCAGCTCAGACATGAACACTGAAGCTTTCTTT
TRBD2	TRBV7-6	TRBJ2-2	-	CASSLGEGTGELFF	TGTGCCAGCAGCTTAGGGGAGGGGACCGGGGAGCTGTTTTTT
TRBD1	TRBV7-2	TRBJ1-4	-	CASSPGLDRVVEKLFF	TGTGCCAGCAGCCCCGGACTCGACAGGGTGGTAGAAAAACTGTTTTTT
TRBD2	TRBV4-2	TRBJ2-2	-	CASSRETSGKGTGELFF	TGTGCCAGCAGCCGCGAGACTAGCGGGAAAGGCACCGGGGAGCTGTTTTTT
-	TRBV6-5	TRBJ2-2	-	CASSYSMGANTGELFF	TGTGCCAGCAGTTACTCGATGGGAGCGAACACCGGGGAGCTGTTTTTT
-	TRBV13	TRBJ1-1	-	CASSLWYSRGVTEAFF	TGTGCCAGCAGCTTATGGTATAGTAGGGGGGTCACTGAAGCTTTCTTT
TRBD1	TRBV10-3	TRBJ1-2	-	CAISESTGDYGYTF	TGTGCCATCAGTGAGTCAACAGGGGACTATGGCTACACCTTC
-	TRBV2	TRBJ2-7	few	CASSFRRDFPSYEQYF	TGTGCCAGCAGTTTTCGCCGGGACTTCCCCTCCTACGAGCAGTACTTC
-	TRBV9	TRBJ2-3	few	CASSVTPRTDTQYF	TGTGCCAGCAGCGTAACCCCCCGCACAGATACGCAGTATTTT
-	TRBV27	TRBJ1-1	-	CASRSGDTEAFF	TGTGCCAGCAGATCAGGGGACACTGAAGCTTTCTTT
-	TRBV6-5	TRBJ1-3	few	CASSPTTAWGTIYF	TGTGCCAGCAGCCCGACGACAGCCTGGGGCACCATATATTTT
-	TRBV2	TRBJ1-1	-	CASDELPGTIKNTEAFF	TGTGCCAGCGATGAACTTCCAGGGACGATTAAGAACACTGAAGCTTTCTTT
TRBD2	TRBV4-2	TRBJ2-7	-	CASSRNEPTSSGALGYEQYF	TGTGCCAGCAGCCGTAACGAGCCTACCTCTAGCGGGGCCTTAGGGTACGAGCAGTACTTC
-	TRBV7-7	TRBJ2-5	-	CASSPQGPGETQYF	TGTGCTAGCAGCCCACAGGGCCCTGGCGAGACCCAGTACTTC
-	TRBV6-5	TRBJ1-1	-	CASRNNGPGTEAFF	TGTGCCAGCAGAAACAATGGACCGGGGACTGAAGCTTTCTTT
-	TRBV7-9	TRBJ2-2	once	CASSLAPTGELFF	TGTGCCAGCAGCTTAGCGCCGACCGGGGAGCTGTTTTTT
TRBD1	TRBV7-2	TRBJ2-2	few	CASSGRQGGTGELFF	TGTGCCAGCAGCGGCCGACAGGGGGGTACCGGGGAGCTGTTTTTT
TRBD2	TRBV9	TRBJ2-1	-	CASSTSLAGRSYNEQFF	TGTGCCAGCAGCACCTCGCTAGCGGGACGCTCCTACAATGAGCAGTTCTTC
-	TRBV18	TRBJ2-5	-	CASSPPEQGRMGTQYF	TGTGCCAGCTCACCGCCGGAACAGGGCCGCATGGGGACCCAGTACTTC
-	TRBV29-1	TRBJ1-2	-	CSVGQNYGYTF	TGCAGCGTTGGGCAGAACTATGGCTACACCTTC
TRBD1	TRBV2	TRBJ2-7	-	CASTPGQAVVEQYF	TGTGCCAGTACACCGGGACAGGCTGTTGTCGAGCAGTACTTC
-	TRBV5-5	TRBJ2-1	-	CASSLVGINEQFF	TGTGCCAGCAGCTTGGTGGGGATCAATGAGCAGTTCTTC
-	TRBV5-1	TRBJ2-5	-	CASRVAPTETQYF	TGCGCCAGCAGGGTGGCCCCTACAGAGACCCAGTACTTC
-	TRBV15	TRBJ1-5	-	CATSRDGGSHNQPQHF	TGTGCCACCAGCAGAGATGGGGGGAGTCACAATCAGCCCCAGCATTTT
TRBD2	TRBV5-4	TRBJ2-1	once	CASSLAGTSGADEQFF	TGTGCCAGCAGCTTGGCCGGGACTAGCGGGGCCGATGAGCAGTTCTTC
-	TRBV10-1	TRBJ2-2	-	CASSDSGATGELFF	TGCGCCAGCAGTGACTCGGGGGCGACCGGGGAGCTGTTTTTT
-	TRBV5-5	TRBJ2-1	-	CASSLEYGSYNEQFF	TGTGCCAGCAGCTTGGAATACGGGTCTTACAATGAGCAGTTCTTC
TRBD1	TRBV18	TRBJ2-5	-	CASSPGQPVQETQYF	TGTGCCAGCTCACCGGGACAGCCAGTCCAAGAGACCCAGTACTTC
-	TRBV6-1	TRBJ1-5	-	CASSPDGTQPQHF	TGTGCCAGCAGTCCCGACGGGACCCAGCCCCAGCATTTT
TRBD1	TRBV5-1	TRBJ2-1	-	CASSPRDSVYNEQFF	TGCGCCAGCAGCCCCCGGGACAGTGTCTACAATGAGCAGTTCTTC
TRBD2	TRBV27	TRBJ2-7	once	CASSFSSGRARNEQYF	TGTGCCAGCAGTTTTTCGAGCGGGAGGGCCCGGAACGAGCAGTACTTC
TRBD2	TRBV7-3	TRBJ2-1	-	CASSLSTSGSIYEQFF	TGTGCCAGCAGCTTAAGCACTAGCGGGAGTATCTATGAGCAGTTCTTC
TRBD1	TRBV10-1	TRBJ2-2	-	CASVFRDRASLTGELFF	TGCGCCAGTGTCTTCCGGGACAGGGCTAGTTTGACCGGGGAGCTGTTTTTT
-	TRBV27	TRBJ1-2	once	CASSFGRNYGYTF	TGTGCCAGCAGTTTTGGACGTAACTATGGCTACACCTTC
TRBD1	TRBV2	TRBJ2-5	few	CASSSQGTETQYF	TGTGCCAGCAGTTCACAGGGGACAGAGACCCAGTACTTC
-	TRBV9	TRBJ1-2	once	CASSAGGPTNYGYTF	TGTGCCAGCAGCGCCGGGGGCCCGACTAACTATGGCTACACCTTC
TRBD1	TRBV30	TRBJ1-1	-	CAWSPPTGGALGAFF	TGTGCCTGGAGCCCGCCGACAGGGGGCGCGCTTGGAGCTTTCTTT